One and the same sample provided the 3 T cell receptor beta chains below, sequenced in a study of blood T cells in healthy people across ages. A J-beta primer mix and a sample-barcoded 5' primer were used in a second PCR of roughly 6 to 11 cycles. TCRdb reprocessed the 5' RACE reads via MiXCR and lists one record per CDR3 protein. The repertoire includes 980,000 or so distinct CDR3 sequences, 48% of them detected once, and 13% sits in the top ten. The sequencing input was blood. These receptors came from a man aged 25 to 40 in good health.

In its sample, this clonotype was seen a few times. The V gene is TRBV29-1, the J gene TRBJ2-7, with 7 positions matching TRBD2. The ends lost 2 bases at V and 0 bases at J; junction bases unmatched: 1. In germline, CDR1 is SQVTM, CDR2 ANQGSEA. The CDR3 sequence is 13 residues long. CDR3 nucleotide sequence: TGCAGCGTTGAACTAGCGGTCTCCTACGAGCAGTACTTC. Encoded protein: CSVELAVSYEQYF.

This clonotype occurred a few times. The chain employs TRBV20-1 and TRBJ2-1; D may be TRBD1 (5 bases). V lost 2 bases to trimming and J lost 9 bases, with 11 bases between them. Germline-derived CDR1 and CDR2 are DFQATT and SNEGSKA (reference sequence). The CDR3 runs 12 residues. The CDR3 region is CSARTGGSEQFF. The CDR3 nucleotides read TGCAGTGCTAGAACAGGTGGTAGTGAGCAGTTCTTC.

Notes on this clonotype: One junction end disagrees with the germline gene, perhaps due to a read error. The V and J genes are TRBV29-1 and TRBJ1-1, with 8 positions matching TRBD1. Per the germline V gene, CDR1 is SQVTM and CDR2 is ANQGSEA. There are 14 residues in the CDR3. The CDR3 DNA reads as TGCAGCGTTTGGACAGGGAACCTGAACACTGGAGCTTTCTTT. This encodes CSVWTGNLNTGAFF. Full variable domain (rest looked up from reference TRBV29-1 and TRBJ1-1): SAVISQKPSRDICQRGTSLTIQCQVDSQVTMMFWYRQQPGQSLTLIATANQGSEATYESGFVIDKFPISRPNLTFSTLTVSNMSPEDSSIYLCSVWTGNLNTGAFFGQGTRLTVV.